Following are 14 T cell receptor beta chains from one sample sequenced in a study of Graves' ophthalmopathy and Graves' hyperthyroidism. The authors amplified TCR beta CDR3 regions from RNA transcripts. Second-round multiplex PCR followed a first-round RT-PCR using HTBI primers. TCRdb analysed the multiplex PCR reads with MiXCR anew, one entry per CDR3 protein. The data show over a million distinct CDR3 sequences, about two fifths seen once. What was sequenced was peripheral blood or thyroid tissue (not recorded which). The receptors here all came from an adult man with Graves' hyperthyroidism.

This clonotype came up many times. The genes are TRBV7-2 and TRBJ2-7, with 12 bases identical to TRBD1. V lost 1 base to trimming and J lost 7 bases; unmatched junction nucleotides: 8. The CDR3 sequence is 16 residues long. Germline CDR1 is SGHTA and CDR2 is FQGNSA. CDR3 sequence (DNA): TGTGCCAGCAGCTTAGTCGCGGGACAGGGGGCGGGTGAGCAGTACTTC. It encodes CASSLVAGQGAGEQYF. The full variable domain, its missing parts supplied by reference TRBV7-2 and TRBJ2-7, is GAGVSQSPSNKVTEKGKDVELRCDPISGHTALYWYRQSLGQGLEFLIYFQGNSAPDKSGLPSDRFSAERTGGSVSTLTIQRTQQEDSAVYLCASSLVAGQGAGEQYFGPGTRLTVT.

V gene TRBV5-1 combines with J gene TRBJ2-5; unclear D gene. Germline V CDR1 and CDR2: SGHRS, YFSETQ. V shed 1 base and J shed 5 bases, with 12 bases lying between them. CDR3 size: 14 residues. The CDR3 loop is CASSLRSVQETQYF. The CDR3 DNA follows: TGCGCCAGCAGCTTGAGGAGTGTACAGGAGACCCAGTACTTC.

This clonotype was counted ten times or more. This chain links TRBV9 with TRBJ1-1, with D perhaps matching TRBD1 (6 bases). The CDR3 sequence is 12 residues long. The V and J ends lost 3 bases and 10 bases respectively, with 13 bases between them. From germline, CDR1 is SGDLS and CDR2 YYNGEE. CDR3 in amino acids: CASSAGPGVAFF. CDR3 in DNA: TGTGCCAGCAGCGCCGGACCAGGGGTAGCTTTCTTT.

For the CDR3, the DNA is TGCGCCAGCAGTGACCCGGCAGAGCAGTTCTTC. Protein sequence: CASSDPAEQFF. This rearrangement joins TRBV10-2 to TRBJ2-7; D gene ambiguous. With the DNA end fitting TRBJ2-1 better, the J assignment may be wrong. The germline V gene has CDR1 WSHSY and CDR2 SAAADI. This CDR3 spans 11 amino acids.

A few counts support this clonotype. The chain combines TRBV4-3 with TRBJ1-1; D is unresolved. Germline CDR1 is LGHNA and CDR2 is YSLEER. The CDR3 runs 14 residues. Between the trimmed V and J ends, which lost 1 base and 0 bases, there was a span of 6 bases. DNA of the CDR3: TGCGCCAGCAGCCAAGCCTGGATGAACACTGAAGCTTTCTTT. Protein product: CASSQAWMNTEAFF.

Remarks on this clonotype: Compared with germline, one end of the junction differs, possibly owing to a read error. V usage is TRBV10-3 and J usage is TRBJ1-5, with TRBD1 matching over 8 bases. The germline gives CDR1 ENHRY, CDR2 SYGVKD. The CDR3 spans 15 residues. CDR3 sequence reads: CASSQLQGEGYEQHF. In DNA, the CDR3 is TGTGCCAGCAGTCAACTACAGGGGGAAGGGTACGAGCAGCATTTT.

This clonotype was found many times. The CDR3 sequence is CASSSRDRGLGTQYF. CDR3 in DNA: TGTGCCAGCAGCTCCCGGGACAGGGGGCTGGGGACCCAGTACTTC. The chain links TRBV7-9 to TRBJ2-5; 12 nucleotides agree with TRBD1. Losses at the gene ends were 4 bases for V and 7 bases for J; bases not matched to a gene: 7. This CDR3 is built from 15 residues. Germline CDR1 and CDR2: SEHNR and FQNEAQ (reference sequence).

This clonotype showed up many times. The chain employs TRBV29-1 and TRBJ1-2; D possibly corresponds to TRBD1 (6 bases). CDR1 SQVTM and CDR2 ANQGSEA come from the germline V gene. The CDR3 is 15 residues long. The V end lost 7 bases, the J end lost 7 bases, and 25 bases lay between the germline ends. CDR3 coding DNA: TGCAGCGCCGCTGGGGACACGGTCTGGGAGGGTGGCTACACCTTC. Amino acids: CSAAGDTVWEGGYTF. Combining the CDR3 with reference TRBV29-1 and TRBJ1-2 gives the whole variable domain SAVISQKPSRDICQRGTSLTIQCQVDSQVTMMFWYRQQPGQSLTLIATANQGSEATYESGFVIDKFPISRPNLTFSTLTVSNMSPEDSSIYLCSAAGDTVWEGGYTFGSGTRLTVV.

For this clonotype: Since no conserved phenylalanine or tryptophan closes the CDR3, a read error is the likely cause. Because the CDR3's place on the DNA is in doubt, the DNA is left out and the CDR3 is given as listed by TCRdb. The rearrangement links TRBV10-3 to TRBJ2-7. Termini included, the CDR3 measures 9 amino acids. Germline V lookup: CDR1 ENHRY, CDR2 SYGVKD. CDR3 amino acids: CAISEASST.

CDR3 in DNA: TGTGCCAGCAGACCCCCCGGACTTTACGAGCAGTACTTC. Its protein product is CASRPPGLYEQYF. The V and J genes are TRBV6-5 and TRBJ2-7; D is perhaps TRBD2 (5 bases). Per the germline V gene, CDR1 is MNHEY and CDR2 is SVGAGI. Trimming shortened V by 6 bases and J by 4 bases, and 13 bases separated the two germline ends. CDR3 size: 13 residues.

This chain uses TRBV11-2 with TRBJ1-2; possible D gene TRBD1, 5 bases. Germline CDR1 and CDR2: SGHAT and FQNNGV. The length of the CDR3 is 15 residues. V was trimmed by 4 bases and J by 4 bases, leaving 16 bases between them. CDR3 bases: TGTGCCAGCAGCTCCCGTCAGGGAGTGGGCTATGGCTACACCTTC. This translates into CASSSRQGVGYGYTF.

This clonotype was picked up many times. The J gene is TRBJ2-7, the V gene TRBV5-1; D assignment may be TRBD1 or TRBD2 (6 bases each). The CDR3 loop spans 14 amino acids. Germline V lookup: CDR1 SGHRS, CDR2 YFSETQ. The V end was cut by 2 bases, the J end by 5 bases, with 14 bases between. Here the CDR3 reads CASSLSQGRHEQYF. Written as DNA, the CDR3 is TGCGCCAGCAGCTTAAGTCAGGGGAGGCACGAGCAGTACTTC.

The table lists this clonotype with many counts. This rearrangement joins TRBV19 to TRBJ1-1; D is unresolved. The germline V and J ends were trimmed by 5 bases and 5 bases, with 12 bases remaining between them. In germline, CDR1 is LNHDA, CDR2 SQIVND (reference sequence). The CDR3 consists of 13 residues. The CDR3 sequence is CASSLGRSTEAFF. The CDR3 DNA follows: TGTGCCAGTAGTCTCGGACGAAGTACTGAAGCTTTCTTT.

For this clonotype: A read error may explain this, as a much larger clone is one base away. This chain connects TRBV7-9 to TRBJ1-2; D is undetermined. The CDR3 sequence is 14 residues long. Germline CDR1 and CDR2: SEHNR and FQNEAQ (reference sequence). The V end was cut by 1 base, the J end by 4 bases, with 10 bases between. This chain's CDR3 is CASSLGRAGYGYTF. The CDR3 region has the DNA TGTGCCAGCAGCTTAGGCCGCGCGGGCTATGGCTACACCTTC. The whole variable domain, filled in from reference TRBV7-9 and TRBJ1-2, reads DTGVSQNPRHKITKRGQNVTFRCDPISEHNRLYWYRQTLGQGPEFLTYFQNEAQLEKSRLLSDRFSAERPKGSFSTLEIQRTEQGDSAMYLCASSLGRAGYGYTFGSGTRLTVV.